Each of the 25 T cell receptor beta chains below was sequenced from the same sample in a study of monozygotic twins with inflammatory bowel disease. TCRdb reanalyzed the 5' RACE reads and collapses them to one entry per CDR3 protein, without DNA. This sample's table reports roughly 140,000 distinct CDR3 sequences. The sample comprised blood. The source of these receptors is a human donor with ulcerative colitis or Crohn's disease, or a healthy co-twin of an affected twin (not recorded which).

The chain combines TRBV4-2 with TRBJ1-4; checking the TCRdb D call of TRBD1 is not possible without DNA. In germline, CDR1 is LGHNA, CDR2 YNFKEQ. The length of the CDR3 is 17 residues. CDR3 in amino acids: CASSQDGAGQGAEKLFF.

V and J are TRBV19 and TRBJ2-7; TCRdb's assignment of TRBD1 cannot be checked, as there is no DNA. The CDR3 runs to 13 residues. Germline loops: CDR1 LNHDA, CDR2 SQIVND (reference sequence). CDR3 sequence reads: CASGYTLFHEQYF.

This rearrangement joins TRBV21-1 to TRBJ2-7; no DNA is available, so the TRBD1 call from TCRdb remains unchecked. TRBV21-1 is labeled a pseudogene. This CDR3 is built from 17 residues. The CDR3: CASSKTAWTGHCYEQYF.

The chain couples TRBV11-2 to TRBJ2-7; TCRdb designates TRBD1, a call that cannot be tested without DNA. This CDR3 contains 14 residues. The V gene's germline CDR1 is SGHAT and CDR2 FQNNGV. The CDR3 sequence is CASSAISRVYEQYF.

The chain has TRBV5-4 and TRBJ2-3; TCRdb gives TRBD2 as the D gene, but with no DNA this cannot be confirmed. CDR3 length: 15 residues. From germline, CDR1 is SGHNT and CDR2 YYREEE (reference sequence). The CDR3 here is CASSYPSGAADTQYF.

The chain couples TRBV7-3 to TRBJ2-3. Looked up from germline, CDR1 is SGHTA and CDR2 is FQGTGA. This CDR3 is 14 amino acids long. CDR3 loop: CASSLMVFPDTQYF.

The chain employs TRBV4-1 and TRBJ2-3; TCRdb indicates TRBD1, and absent DNA this call remains unverified. Germline V CDR1 and CDR2: MGHRA, YSYEKL. The CDR3 is 16 residues long. The CDR3 sequence: CASSQDRGPSTDTQYF.

V usage is TRBV6-5 and J usage is TRBJ2-7. CDR1 is MNHEY and CDR2 is SVGAGI in the germline V gene. The CDR3 contains 15 residues. The CDR3 sequence is CASSYAFRRSYEQYF.

J is TRBJ2-1 and V is TRBV7-8. Germline assignment: CDR1 SGHVS and CDR2 FQNEAQ. The CDR3 sequence is 17 residues long. This chain's CDR3 is CASSAVRGISSYNEQFF.

The V gene is TRBV4-1, the J gene TRBJ2-1; TCRdb reports TRBD2, a call that lacks DNA to check it against. The CDR3 has 16 amino acids. Germline lookup yields CDR1 MGHRA and CDR2 YSYEKL. The chain's CDR3 is CASSQEGLNSYNEQFF.

J is TRBJ2-7 and V is TRBV7-2. In germline, CDR1 is SGHTA, CDR2 FQGNSA. The CDR3 spans 14 residues. The CDR3 loop is CASSLDPSSYEQYF.

The chain has TRBV12-2 and TRBJ2-7. TRBV12-2 is a known pseudogene. The length of the CDR3 is 14 residues. CDR3 in amino acids: CASRLGPAFHEQYF.

The chain recombines TRBV5-8 with TRBJ2-5; TCRdb proposes TRBD1, but this gene call is untestable without DNA. The CDR3 has 14 residues. Germline CDR1 SGHTS, CDR2 YDEGEE. The CDR3 loop reads CASSSPGGEETQYF.

The CDR3 protein is CSALGSNQPQHF. This chain uses TRBV20-1 with TRBJ1-5. CDR1 is DFQATT and CDR2 is SNEGSKA in the germline V gene (reference sequence). The CDR3 spans 12 residues.

The rearrangement joins TRBV20-1 to TRBJ2-3; TCRdb names TRBD2, which stays unverified in the absence of DNA. The germline CDR1 and CDR2 sequences are DFQATT and SNEGSKA (reference sequence). This CDR3 contains 15 residues. CDR3 loop: CSAVRRGGSTDTQYF.

The chain couples TRBV29-1 to TRBJ2-1. The CDR3 has 14 residues. Germline lookup yields CDR1 SQVTM and CDR2 ANQGSEA. CDR3 sequence: CSVAPPRNYNEQFF.

J is TRBJ2-7 and V is TRBV5-1; lacking DNA, the TRBD2 call made by TCRdb goes unchecked. Germline V gene sequence: CDR1 SGHRS, CDR2 YFSETQ. The CDR3 runs to 16 residues. The CDR3 here is CASSPERGGPSYEQYF.

The chain has TRBV20-1 and TRBJ1-1; TCRdb's assignment of TRBD1 cannot be checked, as there is no DNA. CDR1 DFQATT and CDR2 SNEGSKA come from the germline V gene (reference sequence). This CDR3 contains 16 residues. CDR3 in amino acids: CSAPVRTGGGNTEAFF.

The gene calls are TRBV4-1 and TRBJ1-5; TCRdb indicates TRBD1, and absent DNA this call remains unverified. This CDR3 is 18 amino acids long. Germline V lookup: CDR1 MGHRA, CDR2 YSYEKL. CDR3 protein: CASSQDVGGDYSNQPQHF.

The chain is built from TRBV29-1 and TRBJ1-2; no DNA is available, so the TRBD1 call from TCRdb remains unchecked. Germline CDR1 and CDR2: SQVTM and ANQGSEA. The CDR3 covers 13 residues. The CDR3 sequence: CSGRTGDRYGYTF.

The chain carries TRBV20-1 and TRBJ1-2. This CDR3 has 12 residues. CDR1 is DFQATT, CDR2 SNEGSKA, per germline (reference sequence). CDR3 sequence: CSAYRANYGYTF.

V is TRBV12-3 or TRBV12-4 and J is TRBJ2-1; TCRdb's D gene call, TRBD2, goes unchecked for lack of DNA. The CDR3 is made up of 18 amino acids. The CDR3 protein is CASSPGDQRGGLFDEQFF.

The chain uses TRBV5-1 and TRBJ2-7; TCRdb names TRBD1, which stays unverified in the absence of DNA. This CDR3 has 17 amino acids. Germline assignment: CDR1 SGHRS and CDR2 YFSETQ. The CDR3 region is CASSLLPPGQGADEQYF.

This chain links TRBV7-2 with TRBJ1-2; TCRdb reports TRBD1, a call that lacks DNA to check it against. Germline loops: CDR1 SGHTA, CDR2 FQGNSA. This CDR3 comprises 15 residues. Here the CDR3 reads CASSLRGRLNYGYTF.

The chain recombines TRBV5-1 with TRBJ2-3; TCRdb's D call, TRBD1, is unchecked because there is no DNA. Germline V gives CDR1 SGHRS, CDR2 YFSETQ. There are 18 residues in the CDR3. The chain's CDR3 is CASSLDGAGGLSTDTQYF.